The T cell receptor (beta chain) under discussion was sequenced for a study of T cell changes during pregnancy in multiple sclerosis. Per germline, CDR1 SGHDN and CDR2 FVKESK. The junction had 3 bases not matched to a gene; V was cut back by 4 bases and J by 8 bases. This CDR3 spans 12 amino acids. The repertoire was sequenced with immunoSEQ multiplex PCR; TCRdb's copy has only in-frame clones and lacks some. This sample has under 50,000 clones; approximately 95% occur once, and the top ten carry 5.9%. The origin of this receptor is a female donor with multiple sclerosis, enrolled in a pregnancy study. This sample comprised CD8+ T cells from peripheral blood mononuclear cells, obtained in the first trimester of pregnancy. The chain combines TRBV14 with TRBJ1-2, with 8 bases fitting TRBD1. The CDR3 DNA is TGTGCCAGCAGCCCGACAGGGGTCGGCTACACCTTC. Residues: CASSPTGVGYTF. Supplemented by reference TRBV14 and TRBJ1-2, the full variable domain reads EAGVTQFPSHSVIEKGQTVTLRCDPISGHDNLYWYRRVMGKEIKFLLHFVKESKQDESGMPNNRFLAERTGGTYSTLKVQPAELEDSGVYFCASSPTGVGYTFGSGTRLTVV.